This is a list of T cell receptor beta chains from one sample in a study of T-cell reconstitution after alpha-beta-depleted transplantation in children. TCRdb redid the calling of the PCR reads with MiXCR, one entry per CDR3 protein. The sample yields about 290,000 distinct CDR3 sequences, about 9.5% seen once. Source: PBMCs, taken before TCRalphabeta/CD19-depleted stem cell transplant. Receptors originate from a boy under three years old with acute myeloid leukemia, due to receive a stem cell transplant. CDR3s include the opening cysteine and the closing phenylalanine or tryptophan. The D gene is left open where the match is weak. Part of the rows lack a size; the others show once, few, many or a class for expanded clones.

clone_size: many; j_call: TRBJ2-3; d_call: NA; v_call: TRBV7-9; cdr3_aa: CASSLLRIETQYF; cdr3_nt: TGTGCCAGCAGCTTGTTGCGGATTGAAACGCAGTATTTT
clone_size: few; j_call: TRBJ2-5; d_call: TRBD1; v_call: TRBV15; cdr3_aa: CATSRGGQYQETQYF; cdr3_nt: TGTGCCACCAGCAGAGGGGGACAGTACCAAGAGACCCAGTACTTC
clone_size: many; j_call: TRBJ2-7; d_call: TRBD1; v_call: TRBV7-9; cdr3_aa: CASSLGLPGGPYEQYF; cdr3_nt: TGTGCCAGCAGCTTAGGTCTGCCAGGGGGCCCCTACGAGCAGTACTTC
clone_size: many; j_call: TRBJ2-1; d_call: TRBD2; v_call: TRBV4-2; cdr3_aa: CASSQGGLAPYNEQFF; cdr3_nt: TGTGCCAGCAGCCAAGGTGGACTAGCGCCATACAATGAGCAGTTCTTC
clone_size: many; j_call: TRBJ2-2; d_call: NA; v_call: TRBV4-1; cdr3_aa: CASSQGPLRNTGELFF; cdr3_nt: TGCGCCAGCAGCCAAGGGCCCCTAAGGAACACCGGGGAGCTGTTTTTT
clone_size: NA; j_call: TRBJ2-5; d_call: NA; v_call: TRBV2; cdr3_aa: CASSHPYQETQYF; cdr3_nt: TGTGCCAGCAGTCACCCGTACCAAGAGACCCAGTACTTC
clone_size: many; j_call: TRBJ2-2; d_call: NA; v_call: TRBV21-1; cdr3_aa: CASSNRELAGELFF; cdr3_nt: TGTGCCAGCAGCAACAGGGAACTGGCCGGGGAGCTGTTTTTT
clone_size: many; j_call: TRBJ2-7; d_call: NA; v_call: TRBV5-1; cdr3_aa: CASSPGQPSTYEQYF; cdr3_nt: TGCGCCAGCAGCCCCGGACAGCCATCAACCTACGAGCAGTACTTC
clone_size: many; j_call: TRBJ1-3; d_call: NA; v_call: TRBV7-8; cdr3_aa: CASSIGRFSGNTIYF; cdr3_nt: TGTGCCAGCAGCATAGGACGGTTCTCTGGAAACACCATATATTTT
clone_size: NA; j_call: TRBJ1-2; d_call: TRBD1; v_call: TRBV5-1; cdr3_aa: CASSGGTGYDGYTF; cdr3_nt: TGCGCCAGCAGCGGAGGGACAGGGTACGATGGCTACACCTTC
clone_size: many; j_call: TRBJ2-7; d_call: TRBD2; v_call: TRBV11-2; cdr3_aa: CASSLLAGGSGEQYF; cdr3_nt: TGTGCCAGCAGCTTACTAGCGGGAGGATCTGGCGAGCAGTACTTC
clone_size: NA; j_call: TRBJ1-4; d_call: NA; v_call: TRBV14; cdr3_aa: CASSRLGTSNEKLFF; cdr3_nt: TGTGCCAGCAGCCGATTAGGGACTTCCAATGAAAAACTGTTTTTT
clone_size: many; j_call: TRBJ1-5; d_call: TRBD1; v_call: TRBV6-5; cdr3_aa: CASSWTGDSNQPQHF; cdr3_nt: TGTGCCAGCAGTTGGACAGGGGATAGCAATCAGCCCCAGCATTTT
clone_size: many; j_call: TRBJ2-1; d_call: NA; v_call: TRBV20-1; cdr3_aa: CSAALPRQYSYNEQFF; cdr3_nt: TGCAGTGCTGCTCTCCCCCGGCAGTACTCCTACAATGAGCAGTTCTTC
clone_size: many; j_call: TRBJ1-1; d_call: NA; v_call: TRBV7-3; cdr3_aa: CASSLTGTTEAFF; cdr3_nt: TGTGCCAGCAGCCTTACCGGGACGACTGAAGCTTTCTTT
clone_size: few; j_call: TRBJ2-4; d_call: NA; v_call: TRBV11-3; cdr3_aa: CASSLDGDLLAKNIQYF; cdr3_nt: TGTGCCAGCAGCTTAGATGGGGACTTACTAGCCAAAAACATTCAGTACTTC